This record concerns one TCR beta chain sequence. Antigen specificity is unknown. This record belongs to a study of CD8 T cells in Susac syndrome. Random hexamers were used to reverse transcribe the RNA input (about 0.5 to 1 ug). TCRdb processed the immunoSEQ multiplex PCR reads anew with MiXCR; each CDR3 protein has one entry. The repertoire holds roughly 89,000 distinct CDR3 sequences, with approximately 96% as singletons. Trimming took 4 bases from V and 4 from J, leaving 13 bases between them. The CDR3 loop spans 13 amino acids. CDR1 is GTSNPN, CDR2 SVGIG, per germline (reference sequence). Study-wide results and caveats: Susac-specific public clones in total CD8+ repertoires numbered 15 to 20; in CD8+ TEMRA repertoires, they numbered 5 or 6.

V and J are TRBV30 and TRBJ2-5, with D possibly being TRBD1 or TRBD2 (6 bases each). Sequencing was done on a sample of CD8+ T cells from PBMCs. This receptor was obtained from a human donor with Susac syndrome. CDR3 coding DNA: TGTGCCTGGACCCCTGGAGGGGGAGAGACCCAGTACTTC. Translated, it gives CAWTPGGGETQYF.